Below are 22 T cell receptor beta chains sequenced from a single sample in a study of blood T cell repertoires in COVID-19. Method: immunoSEQ multiplex PCR; TCRdb's copy keeps in-frame clones and lacks some. The sample carries about 180,000 clones, approximately 85% recorded once. Sequencing was performed on PBMCs or T cells enriched from blood (not recorded which). Receptors were obtained from a man aged 35 to 55 who had recovered from COVID-19.

This clone was counted only a few times. Different DNA sequences within this sample yield the same CDR3. This chain connects TRBV30 to TRBJ1-5; the D is unclear. Trimming removed 2 bases at V and 3 bases at J, with 8 bases between. CDR1 and CDR2 from the germline V gene are GTSNPN and SVGIG (reference sequence). This CDR3 contains 13 residues. The CDR3 is CAWSSGSNQPQHF. The DNA of the CDR3 is TGTGCCTGGAGTTCAGGCTCCAATCAGCCCCAGCATTTT.

This chain connects TRBV6-4 to TRBJ2-7; D is uncertain. CDR3 length: 14 amino acids. V lost 6 bases to trimming and J lost 0 bases, with 12 bases between them. Germline CDR1 is MRHNA and CDR2 is SNTAGT. The CDR3 bases are TGTGCCAGCAGCGCAGACTGGAGCTCCTACGAGCAGTACTTC. Its translation is CASSADWSSYEQYF.

The chain carries TRBV19 and TRBJ1-6, with D possibly TRBD1 on 6 matching bases. The germline CDR1 and CDR2 sequences are LNHDA and SQIVND (reference sequence). The CDR3 is made up of 13 amino acids. The CDR3 sequence is CASQGSWGSPLHF. DNA for the CDR3: TGTGCAAGTCAGGGGTCATGGGGTTCACCCCTCCACTTT.

The chain recombines TRBV11-2 with TRBJ1-4; D possibly corresponds to TRBD1 (6 bases). Trimming pared 3 bases from V and 8 bases from J, leaving 16 bases between. This CDR3 comprises 15 residues. CDR1 and CDR2 from the germline V gene are SGHAT and FQNNGV. CDR3 residues: CASSFQGIGEEKLFF. The CDR3 DNA reads TGTGCCAGCAGCTTTCAGGGGATAGGGGAGGAAAAACTGTTTTTT.

The V call is TRBV30, the J call TRBJ2-1, with no clear D. The germline CDR1 and CDR2 sequences are GTSNPN and SVGIG (reference sequence). This CDR3 region has 15 residues. Trimming cost V 0 bases and J 5 bases, with 14 bases left between them. Here the CDR3 reads CAWSVHSRPNNEQFF. CDR3 nucleotide sequence: TGTGCCTGGAGTGTACACTCCAGGCCAAACAATGAGCAGTTCTTC.

The chain joins TRBV15 to TRBJ2-2; possibly TRBD1 for D (5 bases). The CDR3 spans 14 residues. Trimming cost V 2 bases and J 5 bases, with 9 bases left between them. Germline V gives CDR1 LNHNV, CDR2 YYDKDF (reference sequence). CDR3 DNA: TGTGCCACCAGCAGATCGACAGAGACCGGGGAGCTGTTTTTT. Its protein product is CATSRSTETGELFF.

The CDR3 sequence: CASSFSGTMNTEAFF. The CDR3 DNA reads TGTGCCAGCAGTTTCTCAGGGACAATGAACACTGAAGCTTTCTTT. The chain employs TRBV27 and TRBJ1-1, with a possible D match to TRBD1 (6 bases). Trimming took off 3 bases at V and 0 bases at J, with 11 bases between the two ends. This CDR3 region has 15 residues. CDR1 is MNHEY, CDR2 SMNVEV, per germline (reference sequence).

V is TRBV19 and J is TRBJ2-4; 10 bases align to TRBD1. CDR3 size: 15 residues. Germline CDR1 is LNHDA and CDR2 is SQIVND (reference sequence). V lost 2 bases, J lost 8 bases, and 6 bases stayed unmatched. CDR3 protein: CASSIRGQGRDIQYF. DNA for the CDR3: TGTGCCAGTAGTATAAGGGGACAGGGGAGGGACATTCAGTACTTC.

This chain uses TRBV6-2 or TRBV6-3 with TRBJ2-2; D is possibly TRBD1 (5 bases). CDR3 length equals 15 residues. Germline values: CDR1 MNHEY, CDR2 SVGEGT. V dropped 5 bases and J dropped 3 bases, with 13 bases sitting between them. This CDR3 reads CASSRDDRDTGELFF. The DNA for the CDR3 is TGTGCCAGCAGTCGCGACGACAGAGACACCGGGGAGCTGTTTTTT.

The V and J genes are TRBV12-3 or TRBV12-4 and TRBJ1-2; D is unresolved. The CDR3 extends over 12 amino acids. V shed 1 base and J shed 4 bases, with 4 bases lying between them. The CDR3 region has the DNA TGTGCCAGCAGTTTAGAGCGCTATGGCTACACCTTC. This gives the protein CASSLERYGYTF.

In this sample, this clone turned up a few times. This chain links TRBV14 with TRBJ2-7; 14 nucleotides line up with TRBD2. J was trimmed by 3 bases and V by 4 bases; bases with no gene match: 8. CDR1 and CDR2 (germline): SGHDN, FVKESK. The CDR3 is 17 amino acids. The CDR3 spells CASSRNSGTSGSYEQYF. In nucleotides, the CDR3 is TGTGCCAGCAGCCGTAACTCCGGGACTAGCGGGAGCTACGAGCAGTACTTC. Together with reference TRBV14 and TRBJ2-7, the CDR3 gives the full variable domain: EAGVTQFPSHSVIEKGQTVTLRCDPISGHDNLYWYRRVMGKEIKFLLHFVKESKQDESGMPNNRFLAERTGGTYSTLKVQPAELEDSGVYFCASSRNSGTSGSYEQYFGPGTRLTVT.

This clone showed up just a few times. The chain combines TRBV19 with TRBJ1-6, with 8 bases that match TRBD1. Unmatched junction bases numbered 11, after V lost 8 bases and J lost 8 bases. The germline V gene encodes CDR1 LNHDA and CDR2 SQIVND (reference sequence). The CDR3 has 15 residues. DNA of the CDR3: TGTGCCAGTTCTAAACCGGGACAGGATTATTCACCCCTCCACTTT. Translation: CASSKPGQDYSPLHF.

The CDR3 nucleotides read TGCGCCAGCAGCTCTTCCGGGACAGCTTACAATGAGCAGTTCTTC. Encoded protein: CASSSSGTAYNEQFF. The chain links TRBV4-1 to TRBJ2-1; TRBD1 matches 7 bases. J was trimmed by 4 bases and V by 5 bases; bases with no gene match: 8. Per germline, CDR1 MGHRA and CDR2 YSYEKL. The CDR3 length is 15 residues.

The V call is TRBV6-2 or TRBV6-3, the J call TRBJ2-3; D ambiguous. CDR3 length: 13 amino acids. With 0 bases removed from V and 4 bases from J, the gap between germline ends came to 5 bases. Germline V gene sequence: CDR1 MNHEY, CDR2 SVGEGT. As DNA, the CDR3 is TGTGCCAGCAGTTACTCGAGCTCAGATACGCAGTATTTT. Protein: CASSYSSSDTQYF.

The chain combines TRBV5-1 with TRBJ2-1, with 12 bases lining up with TRBD2. CDR3 size: 18 residues. CDR1 SGHRS and CDR2 YFSETQ come from the germline V gene. V gave up 2 bases and J gave up 1 base; unmatched junction bases: 7. CDR3 in amino acids: CASSFTSGRYKSYNEQFF. In nucleotides, the CDR3 is TGCGCCAGCAGCTTCACTAGCGGGAGGTACAAATCCTACAATGAGCAGTTCTTC.

This clone has only one observation. The chain joins TRBV28 to TRBJ1-4; D unclear. Germline values: CDR1 MDHEN, CDR2 SYDVKM. Trimming pared 5 bases from V and 13 bases from J, leaving 17 bases between. The CDR3 is 13 residues long. In nucleotides, the CDR3 is TGTGCCAGCAGTGATCGGACGGGGAAGGGACTGTTTTTT. As protein: CASSDRTGKGLFF.

CDR3 coding DNA: TGTGCCAGCAGCCTTGACCCAGGGTGGGTGAACACTGAAGCTTTCTTT. Amino acid sequence: CASSLDPGWVNTEAFF. The J gene is TRBJ1-1, the V gene TRBV11-2, with D perhaps TRBD1 (5 bases). CDR1 is SGHAT, CDR2 FQNNGV, per germline. The CDR3 has 16 amino acids. Deletions cut 5 bases from V and 0 bases from J, with 16 bases between.

The gene calls are TRBV21-1 and TRBJ1-2; no check of the table's D call, TRBD1, against the DNA was made. TRBV21-1 is flagged as a pseudogene. The length of the CDR3 is 15 residues. DNA of the CDR3: TGTGCCAGCAGCAAAGCAGGCAGGGAATGGGGTGGCTACACCTTC. Protein: CASSKAGREWGGYTF.

This clone occurred once. The chain employs TRBV29-1 and TRBJ2-7; a weak D match, TRBD2 (5 bases). The CDR3 is 12 amino acids. Germline assignment: CDR1 SQVTM and CDR2 ANQGSEA. Trimming shortened V by 4 bases and J by 6 bases, and 13 bases separated the two germline ends. The CDR3 loop reads CSVGPREGEQYF. As DNA, the CDR3 is TGCAGCGTTGGGCCACGAGAGGGCGAGCAGTACTTC.

The rearrangement joins TRBV18 to TRBJ1-1, with 7 bases fitting TRBD1. Losses at the gene ends were 3 bases for V and 6 bases for J; bases not matched to a gene: 19. Looked up from germline, CDR1 is KGHSH and CDR2 is LQKENI. The length of the CDR3 is 18 residues. CDR3 amino acids: CASSPRRPGTAVSSEAFF. In nucleotides, the CDR3 is TGTGCCAGCTCACCCCGACGTCCCGGGACAGCTGTGTCATCTGAAGCTTTCTTT.

The chain's CDR3 is CASRHSTGVYTEAFF. The CDR3, as DNA: TGTGCCAGTAGACATTCGACAGGGGTTTATACTGAAGCTTTCTTT. The chain joins TRBV19 to TRBJ1-1; 8 bases align to TRBD1. This CDR3 region has 15 residues. J was trimmed by 5 bases and V by 6 bases; bases with no gene match: 11. The V gene's germline CDR1 is LNHDA and CDR2 SQIVND (reference sequence).

The rearrangement uses TRBV19 and TRBJ1-5, with unresolved D. The germline gives CDR1 LNHDA, CDR2 SQIVND (reference sequence). This CDR3 has 14 residues. Trimming left V 8 bases short and J 1 base short, with 12 bases between. The CDR3 bases are TGTGCCAGTTCCCGAGAGGAGAGCAATCAGCCCCAGCATTTT. Its translation is CASSREESNQPQHF.